There are many counts of the clone carrying this T cell receptor beta chain. Antigen: not known. This sample was included in a study of T cells in Graves' hyperthyroidism and ophthalmopathy. V gave up 8 bases and J gave up 0 bases, with 14 bases separating them. CDR1 LNHDA and CDR2 SQIVND come from the germline V gene (reference sequence). The CDR3 length is 14 residues. Patients aged 18 to 65 had newly diagnosed hyperthyroidism lasting under 2 months. Clinical symptoms, serum thyroxine, TRAb, thyroid ultrasound and orbital computed tomography informed diagnoses. Regions amplified from RNA transcripts were the TCR beta CDR3 regions. When the TCR CDR3 underwent first-round RT-PCR, the HTBI primer set was used. Via MiXCR, TCRdb re-called the multiplex PCR reads, giving one row per CDR3 protein. This sample has hundreds of thousands of distinct CDR3 sequences, with around 40% found just once. Study-level findings and limits: Most clonotypes expanded in thyroid above 0.001 were likewise present in blood.

This clonotype was obtained from a woman aged 35 to 49 with Graves' hyperthyroidism. The sequencing sample was made of blood. The chain links TRBV19 to TRBJ2-7, with D perhaps matching TRBD1 (7 bases). The CDR3 spells CASRRDSYSYEQYF. CDR3 coding DNA: TGTGCCAGTCGGAGGGACAGTTACTCCTACGAGCAGTACTTC.